This TCR beta chain was observed in a study of T cell responses to AZD1222 COVID-19 vaccine. Overall study context: Second-dose schedules of about 4 or about 12 weeks were combined. Study-wide findings and caveats: Possibly, clonal diversity was underestimated; donors were largely white British and included more females. Breadth and depth of Spike-specific TCRs rose after two AZD1222 doses.

Remarks on this clone: Its specificity is not known.

Germline loops: CDR1 SEHNR, CDR2 FQNEAQ (reference sequence). This CDR3 has 15 residues. Trimming cost V 0 bases and J 0 bases, with 6 bases left between them. The repertoire was sequenced with immunoSEQ multiplex PCR; TCRdb's copy has only in-frame clones and lacks some. The sample includes tens of thousands of clones, around 90% of them seen just once. This rearrangement joins TRBV7-9 to TRBJ1-3; TRBD1 might be the D (6 bases). The receptor was derived from an adult in good health. The input for sequencing was peripheral blood, taken on day 0 of AZD1222 vaccination. The CDR3 spells CASSLAGGSGNTIYF. CDR3 nucleotides: TGTGCCAGCAGCTTAGCAGGGGGCTCTGGAAACACCATATATTTT.